The 17 T cell receptor beta chains listed next were all sequenced from one sample in a study of identical twins. TCRdb re-analysed the 5' RACE reads in MiXCR, keeping a single row per CDR3 protein. In the table there are approximately 690,000 distinct CDR3 sequences, approximately 6% of which are singletons. Sequencing input: naive T cells sorted from blood. These receptor sequences come from a young man in good health.

V gene TRBV20-1 combines with J gene TRBJ1-2; maybe TRBD1 (5 bases). This CDR3 has 14 residues. Per the germline V gene, CDR1 is DFQATT and CDR2 is SNEGSKA (reference sequence). V shed 3 bases and J shed 4 bases, with 15 bases lying between them. Here the CDR3 reads CSASLNRDSYGYTF. The CDR3 DNA is TGCAGTGCTAGCCTCAACCGGGACTCCTATGGCTACACCTTC.

This clonotype was seen ten or more times. The V and J genes are TRBV29-1 and TRBJ2-3; 8 nucleotides agree with TRBD1. V shed 4 bases and J 5 bases; nucleotides not matched to a gene: 8. This CDR3 spans 14 amino acids. The germline CDR1 and CDR2 sequences are SQVTM and ANQGSEA. The CDR3 loop reads CSVGRQGAVDTQYF. CDR3 bases: TGCAGCGTTGGTCGTCAGGGGGCCGTAGATACGCAGTATTTT.

This clonotype was seen at least ten times. The chain carries TRBV5-1 and TRBJ2-5; tentative D call: TRBD2 (6 bases). CDR1 and CDR2 from the germline V gene are SGHRS and YFSETQ. V was shortened by 5 bases and J by 6 bases, with 14 bases between the two germline ends. This CDR3 spans 13 amino acids. CDR3 bases: TGCGCCAGCAGACCGGAGGGCCCCAAGACCCAGTACTTC. Residues: CASRPEGPKTQYF.

This clonotype came up many times. V is TRBV5-1 and J is TRBJ1-2, with a possible D match to TRBD1 (6 bases). There are 19 residues in the CDR3. Germline loops: CDR1 SGHRS, CDR2 YFSETQ. Between the trimmed V and J ends, which lost 2 bases and 1 base, there was a span of 24 bases. The CDR3 nucleotides read TGCGCCAGCAGCTTCCCCTCAGGGCAGGGGTTCGTCGGTAACTATGGCTACACCTTC. Residues: CASSFPSGQGFVGNYGYTF. The full variable domain, with the rest looked up from reference TRBV5-1 and TRBJ1-2, is KAGVTQTPRYLIKTRGQQVTLSCSPISGHRSVSWYQQTPGQGLQFLFEYFSETQRNKGNFPGRFSGRQFSNSRSEMNVSTLELGDSALYLCASSFPSGQGFVGNYGYTFGSGTRLTVV.

The V gene is TRBV6-5, the J gene TRBJ2-1; D is uncertain. Deletions cut 0 bases from V and 1 base from J, with 7 bases between. This CDR3 spans 15 amino acids. Germline V lookup: CDR1 MNHEY, CDR2 SVGAGI. Written as DNA, the CDR3 is TGTGCCAGCAGTTACTCTTTCGGATCCTACAATGAGCAGTTCTTC. Translation gives CASSYSFGSYNEQFF.

J is TRBJ1-2 and V is TRBV20-1; D is unclear. CDR3 length: 16 amino acids. CDR1 is DFQATT, CDR2 SNEGSKA, per germline (reference sequence). Trimming took off 3 bases at V and 1 base at J, with 18 bases between the two ends. The CDR3 DNA reads TGCAGTGCTAGGCGGTCGTCCGGTTCGTTTAACTATGGCTACACCTTC. Its protein product is CSARRSSGSFNYGYTF.

The chain is built from TRBV12-3 or TRBV12-4 and TRBJ2-2; D is possibly TRBD1 or TRBD2 (5 bases each). V gave up 6 bases and J gave up 6 bases, with 17 bases separating them. CDR3 length: 15 residues. CDR3 protein: CASSLGTVLPGELFF. The CDR3 DNA is TGTGCCAGCAGCCTTGGGACCGTTCTCCCCGGGGAGCTGTTTTTT.

This clonotype was recorded at least ten times. V is TRBV24-1 and J is TRBJ2-1; TRBD2 aligns across 13 bases. The CDR3 consists of 14 residues. V shed 9 bases, J shed 9 bases, and the junction held 7 bases outside the gene matches. Germline V CDR1 and CDR2: KGHDR, SFDVKD. CDR3 nucleotide sequence: TGTGCCACCCAGGGGACTAGCGGGACGGGTGAGCAGTTCTTC. It encodes CATQGTSGTGEQFF.

At least ten counts were recorded for this clonotype. This chain uses TRBV20-1 with TRBJ2-5; 8 bases are shared with TRBD1. CDR1 is DFQATT and CDR2 is SNEGSKA in the germline V gene (reference sequence). V lost 1 base, J lost 5 bases, and 0 bases stayed unmatched. The CDR3 runs to 12 residues. Here the CDR3 reads CSARGQGETQYF. CDR3 bases: TGCAGTGCTAGAGGACAGGGGGAGACCCAGTACTTC.

This clonotype was observed at least ten times. The CDR3 sequence: CASSGWSWGTGFAEQYF. The CDR3 DNA reads as TGTGCCAGCAGTGGATGGTCTTGGGGGACAGGGTTCGCCGAGCAGTACTTC. The genes are TRBV25-1 and TRBJ2-7, with 9 bases lining up with TRBD1. V shed 4 bases and J 6 bases; nucleotides not matched to a gene: 16. The CDR3 runs to 17 residues. The V gene's germline CDR1 is MGHDK and CDR2 SYGVNS.

V gene TRBV9 combines with J gene TRBJ2-3, with unresolved D. Trimming pared 2 bases from V and 0 bases from J, leaving 10 bases between. Germline CDR1 is SGDLS and CDR2 is YYNGEE. This CDR3 is 15 amino acids long. CDR3 sequence: CASSVIGSSTDTQYF. As DNA, the CDR3 is TGTGCCAGCAGCGTCATCGGATCTAGCACAGATACGCAGTATTTT.

The chain links TRBV7-2 to TRBJ2-5; D possibly corresponds to TRBD1 (6 bases). V lost 0 bases, J lost 7 bases, and 9 bases lay in between. The CDR3 covers 13 residues. Per the germline V gene, CDR1 is SGHTA and CDR2 is FQGNSA. The CDR3 nucleotides are TGTGCCAGCAGCTTAGCCCCCAGGGGGACCCAGTACTTC. This codes for CASSLAPRGTQYF.

The table lists this clonotype with many counts. The chain recombines TRBV4-3 with TRBJ2-3; D is perhaps TRBD2 (5 bases). CDR1 is LGHNA and CDR2 is YSLEER in the germline V gene. The CDR3 has 16 amino acids. Trimming shortened V by 0 bases and J by 1 base, and 11 bases separated the two germline ends. Here the CDR3 reads CASSQEGVQGTDTQYF. In DNA, the CDR3 is TGCGCCAGCAGCCAAGAGGGAGTACAAGGCACAGATACGCAGTATTTT.

The chain uses TRBV6-1 and TRBJ2-5; D perhaps matches TRBD1 (6 bases). Germline lookup yields CDR1 MNHNS and CDR2 SASEGT. The CDR3 covers 12 residues. V was shortened by 10 bases and J by 3 bases, with 12 bases between the two germline ends. The CDR3 spells CATGQSKETQYF. The DNA of the CDR3 is TGTGCCACCGGACAGTCCAAAGAGACCCAGTACTTC.

This clonotype was observed a few times. The rearrangement joins TRBV30 to TRBJ2-3; the D is unclear. This CDR3 is built from 12 residues. The V gene's germline CDR1 is GTSNPN and CDR2 SVGIG (reference sequence). The V gene lost 0 bases and the J gene lost 5 bases, with 6 bases spanning the gap. The CDR3 region has the DNA TGTGCCTGGAGTGTAGTCGGAGATACGCAGTATTTT. The encoded protein is CAWSVVGDTQYF.

This clonotype appeared a few times. The chain employs TRBV7-9 and TRBJ2-1; the D call may be TRBD1 or TRBD2 (5 bases each). The CDR3 is 17 residues long. The germline CDR1 and CDR2 sequences are SEHNR and FQNEAQ (reference sequence). Trimming removed 3 bases at V and 6 bases at J, with 21 bases between. CDR3 region: CASSFERDPHIFNEQFF. CDR3 bases: TGTGCCAGCAGCTTTGAGAGGGACCCGCATATTTTCAATGAGCAGTTCTTC.

The chain links TRBV6-6 to TRBJ2-1, with a weak D call TRBD1 (5 bases). The germline V and J ends were trimmed by 7 bases and 15 bases, with 19 bases remaining between them. The CDR3 loop spans 12 amino acids. In germline, CDR1 is MNHNY, CDR2 SVGAGI (reference sequence). The CDR3 sequence is CASNTDARVAFF. In DNA, the CDR3 is TGTGCCAGCAACACCGACGCCAGGGTAGCGTTCTTC.